The 8 T cell receptor beta chains listed next were all sequenced from one sample in a study of Ad26.COV2.S vaccination and SARS-CoV-2 variants. TCRdb's copy holds only in-frame clones and misses some; the assay was immunoSEQ multiplex PCR. The profile shows roughly 380,000 clones, approximately 90% of them singletons. Here the sequenced sample was peripheral blood, taken after recovery from COVID-19. These receptors all come from a human donor who had recovered from COVID-19.

V is TRBV9 and J is TRBJ1-3; D remains unclear. V was shortened by 6 bases and J by 4 bases, with 5 bases between the two germline ends. The CDR3 covers 11 residues. CDR1 and CDR2 from the germline V gene are SGDLS and YYNGEE. The CDR3 DNA reads TGTGCCAGCATGGGAGGAAACACCATATATTTT. Residues: CASMGGNTIYF.

V gene TRBV2 combines with J gene TRBJ1-5; no clear D gene. Per the germline V gene, CDR1 is SNHLY and CDR2 is FYNNEI. Trimming took 3 bases from V and 6 from J, leaving 12 bases between them. The CDR3 is 14 amino acids. In DNA form, the CDR3 reads TGTGCCAGCAGTGACCCAGGAAGTGTTCAGCCCCAGCATTTT. It is translated as CASSDPGSVQPQHF.

The CDR3: CASSTRQEQMGNSPLHF. DNA of the CDR3: TGCGCCAGCAGCACCCGACAGGAACAAATGGGGAATTCACCCCTCCACTTT. V and J are TRBV4-1 and TRBJ1-6; TRBD1 is a possible D gene (6 bases). Germline-derived CDR1 and CDR2 are MGHRA and YSYEKL. The CDR3 has 17 residues. V was trimmed by 5 bases and J by 7 bases, leaving 21 bases between them.

The chain has TRBV5-4 and TRBJ1-1, with D possibly being TRBD1 (6 bases). Trimming took off 0 bases at V and 0 bases at J, with 9 bases between the two ends. Germline CDR1 SGHNT, CDR2 YYREEE (reference sequence). The CDR3 totals 15 residues. The CDR3 is CASSLGGGLNTEAFF. The CDR3 DNA is TGTGCCAGCAGCTTGGGCGGGGGCCTGAACACTGAAGCTTTCTTT. Combining the CDR3 with reference TRBV5-4 and TRBJ1-1 gives the whole variable domain ETGVTQSPTHLIKTRGQQVTLRCSSQSGHNTVSWYQQALGQGPQFIFQYYREEENGRGNFPPRFSGLQFPNYSSELNVNALELDDSALYLCASSLGGGLNTEAFFGQGTRLTVV.

The chain carries TRBV27 and TRBJ2-7; 7 bases map to TRBD1. CDR1 is MNHEY and CDR2 is SMNVEV in the germline V gene (reference sequence). After removal of 5 bases from V and 4 bases from J, the junction contained 8 bases not matched to a gene. This CDR3 region has 14 residues. In nucleotides, the CDR3 is TGTGCCAGCAGTCCGAGCACAGGGGTTTACGAGCAGTACTTC. Its translation is CASSPSTGVYEQYF.

This clone was found once. This chain connects TRBV10-3 to TRBJ1-1; D might be TRBD1 (6 bases). The CDR3 has 13 residues. Germline CDR1 ENHRY, CDR2 SYGVKD. V lost 8 bases and J 6 bases, leaving 16 bases between the germline ends. CDR3 nucleotide sequence: TGTGCCATCTCTGGGGGGCTAAGCGCTGAAGCTTTCTTT. Protein product: CAISGGLSAEAFF.

This sequence joins TRBV29-1 and TRBJ2-7; D not certain. Trimming shortened V by 7 bases and J by 0 bases, and 7 bases separated the two germline ends. The CDR3 loop spans 11 amino acids. In germline, CDR1 is SQVTM, CDR2 ANQGSEA. The DNA for the CDR3 is TGCAGCGCAGGCAGCTCCTACGAGCAGTACTTC. Translated, it gives CSAGSSYEQYF.

The V and J genes are TRBV7-9 and TRBJ2-2; no firm D call. From germline, CDR1 is SEHNR and CDR2 FQNEAQ (reference sequence). V lost 4 bases, J lost 7 bases, and 13 bases lay in between. The CDR3 runs 14 residues. CDR3: CASSSATVVGELFF. Here the CDR3 DNA reads TGTGCCAGCAGCTCCGCCACAGTAGTCGGGGAGCTGTTTTTT.